This TCR beta chain was identified during a study of cytomegalovirus exposure and HLA in healthy donors. Overall study findings and caveats: Donors were assumed by presence/absence analyses to have roughly uniform sequencing depth.

Details on this clone: Its antigen is unidentified.

PCR employed 60 Vbeta and 13 Jbeta primers. Produced via immunoSEQ multiplex PCR; TCRdb's table is partial and in-frame only. The sample yields approximately 96,000 clones, 74% seen once. Trimming shortened V by 0 bases and J by 0 bases, and 6 bases separated the two germline ends. This CDR3 spans 15 amino acids. The V gene's germline CDR1 is LNHNV and CDR2 YYDKDF (reference sequence). This clonotype was obtained from a male donor in good health and CMV-seronegative. The sequenced material came from PBMCs. The rearrangement uses TRBV15 and TRBJ1-3, with D possibly matching TRBD1 (5 bases). Written as DNA, the CDR3 is TGTGCCACCAGCAGAGATGGGGCCTCTGGAAACACCATATATTTT. Translation: CATSRDGASGNTIYF.